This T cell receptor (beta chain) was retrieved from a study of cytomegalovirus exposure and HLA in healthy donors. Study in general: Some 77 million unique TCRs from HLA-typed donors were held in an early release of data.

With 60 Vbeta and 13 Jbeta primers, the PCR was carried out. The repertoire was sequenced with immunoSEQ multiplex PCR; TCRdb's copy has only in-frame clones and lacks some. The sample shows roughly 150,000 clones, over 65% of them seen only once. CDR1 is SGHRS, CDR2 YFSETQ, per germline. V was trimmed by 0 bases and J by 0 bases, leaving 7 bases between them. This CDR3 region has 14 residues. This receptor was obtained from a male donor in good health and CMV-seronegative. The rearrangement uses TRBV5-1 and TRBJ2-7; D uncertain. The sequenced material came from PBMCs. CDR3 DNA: TGCGCCAGCAGCTTGGCCGAGTACTCCTACGAGCAGTACTTC. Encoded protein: CASSLAEYSYEQYF. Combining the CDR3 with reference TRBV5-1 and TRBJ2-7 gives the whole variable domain KAGVTQTPRYLIKTRGQQVTLSCSPISGHRSVSWYQQTPGQGLQFLFEYFSETQRNKGNFPGRFSGRQFSNSRSEMNVSTLELGDSALYLCASSLAEYSYEQYFGPGTRLTVT.